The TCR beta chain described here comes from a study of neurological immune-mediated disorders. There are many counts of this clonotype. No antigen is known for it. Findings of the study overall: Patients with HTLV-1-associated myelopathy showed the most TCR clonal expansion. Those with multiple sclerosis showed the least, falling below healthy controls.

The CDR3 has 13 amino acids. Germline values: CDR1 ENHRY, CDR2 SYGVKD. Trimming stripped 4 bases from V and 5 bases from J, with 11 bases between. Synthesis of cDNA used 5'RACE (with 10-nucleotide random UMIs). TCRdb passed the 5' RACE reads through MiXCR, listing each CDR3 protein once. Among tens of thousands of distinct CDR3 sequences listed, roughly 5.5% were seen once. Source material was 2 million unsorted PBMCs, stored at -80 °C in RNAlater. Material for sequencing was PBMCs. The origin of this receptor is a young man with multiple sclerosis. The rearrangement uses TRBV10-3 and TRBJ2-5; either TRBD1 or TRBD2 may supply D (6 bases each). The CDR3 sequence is CAISGTGRETQYF. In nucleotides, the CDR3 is TGTGCCATCAGTGGCACAGGGAGGGAGACCCAGTACTTC.